The next 31 T cell receptor beta chains were all read from a single sample in a study of cytomegalovirus exposure and HLA in healthy donors. The PCR used 60 Vbeta and 13 Jbeta primers. Measured with immunoSEQ multiplex PCR; TCRdb has only the in-frame clones, and not every one. The sample has 100,000 to 150,000 clones; 78% are singletons. The sequenced sample was PBMCs. The source of these receptors is a man under 40 in good health and CMV-seropositive.

The chain uses TRBV7-2 and TRBJ2-2, with 14 bases matching TRBD2. V lost 6 bases, J lost 6 bases, and 3 bases stayed unmatched. The CDR3 extends over 15 amino acids. Germline lookup yields CDR1 SGHTA and CDR2 FQGNSA. In nucleotides, the CDR3 is TGTGCCAGCAGGGGGACTAGCGGGAGTTCCGGGGAGCTGTTTTTT. This sequence encodes CASRGTSGSSGELFF.

The chain has TRBV29-1 and TRBJ2-2, with TRBD2 identical over 13 bases. The junction had 3 bases not matched to a gene; V was cut back by 8 bases and J by 6 bases. The CDR3 runs to 13 residues. The germline gives CDR1 SQVTM, CDR2 ANQGSEA. The CDR3 loop is CSIGLAGAGELFF. The DNA of the CDR3 is TGCAGCATAGGACTAGCGGGAGCCGGGGAGCTGTTTTTT.

The gene calls are TRBV5-6 and TRBJ2-1; 8 nucleotides line up with TRBD2. CDR1 and CDR2 from the germline V gene are SGHDT and YYEEEE. J was trimmed by 0 bases and V by 4 bases; bases with no gene match: 9. The CDR3 spans 17 residues. DNA of the CDR3: TGTGCCAGCAGCCCTGTAGCGGGAATAAGCTCCTACAATGAGCAGTTCTTC. It is translated as CASSPVAGISSYNEQFF.

This sequence joins TRBV9 and TRBJ2-2, with D perhaps TRBD2 (5 bases). Per germline, CDR1 SGDLS and CDR2 YYNGEE. The CDR3 length is 15 residues. Trimming took 6 bases from V and 0 from J, leaving 12 bases between them. The CDR3 region is CASNTGNTNTGELFF. For the CDR3, the DNA is TGTGCCAGCAATACGGGGAATACGAACACCGGGGAGCTGTTTTTT.

The chain is built from TRBV10-1 and TRBJ1-1, with 11 positions matching TRBD1. The CDR3 runs 14 residues. The germline V gene encodes CDR1 WNHNN and CDR2 SYGVQD (reference sequence). V gave up 10 bases and J gave up 0 bases; unmatched junction bases: 4. In nucleotides, the CDR3 is TGCGCCAACCGGGACAGGGGGATGAACACTGAAGCTTTCTTT. Translated: CANRDRGMNTEAFF.

This clone was detected once. V and J are TRBV5-6 and TRBJ2-7, with 7 bases aligning to TRBD1. The CDR3 length is 12 residues. J gave up 7 bases and V 0 bases, and 1 base lay outside the gene matches. Germline V gives CDR1 SGHDT, CDR2 YYEEEE. The CDR3 nucleotides are TGTGCCAGCAGCTTGGCAGGGGGAGAGCAGTACTTC. Encoded protein: CASSLAGGEQYF.

The chain employs TRBV15 and TRBJ2-5; no clear D gene. Judging by the DNA end, TRBJ2-7 fits better; the J call may be wrong. Germline V gene sequence: CDR1 LNHNV, CDR2 YYDKDF (reference sequence). The CDR3 runs 13 residues. CDR3 bases: TGTGCCACCAGCATTTTAATATCCTACGAGCAGTACTTC. Its protein product is CATSILISYEQYF.

The V gene is TRBV5-1, the J gene TRBJ1-1; D remains unclear. The CDR3 has 14 residues. The V and J ends lost 0 bases and 2 bases respectively, with 8 bases between them. The germline V gene encodes CDR1 SGHRS and CDR2 YFSETQ. CDR3 loop: CASSLGRSNTEAFF. In nucleotides, the CDR3 is TGCGCCAGCAGCTTGGGCAGATCTAACACTGAAGCTTTCTTT.

The chain joins TRBV4-2 to TRBJ2-7; D not resolved. Per the germline V gene, CDR1 is LGHNA and CDR2 is YNFKEQ. CDR3 length equals 15 residues. V lost 0 bases and J lost 5, with 14 bases in between. In DNA form, the CDR3 reads TGTGCCAGCAGCCAAGAACGGCTAGGCCTCAACGAGCAGTACTTC. Protein sequence: CASSQERLGLNEQYF.

The rearrangement joins TRBV19 to TRBJ1-1, with 7 bases aligning to TRBD1. Trimming removed 7 bases from V and 10 bases from J; junction bases left unmatched: 18. The CDR3 has 15 residues. In germline, CDR1 is LNHDA, CDR2 SQIVND (reference sequence). This chain's CDR3 is CASTQPGQSGDRAFF. The CDR3 nucleotides read TGTGCCAGTACCCAACCGGGACAGTCCGGTGATCGAGCTTTCTTT.

CDR3 bases: TGTGCCATCAGTGAGTCGAGCGGGAGAGGGAGCAATGAGCAGTTCTTC. Translation gives CAISESSGRGSNEQFF. The chain uses TRBV10-3 and TRBJ2-1, with 8 positions matching TRBD2. The germline V gene has CDR1 ENHRY and CDR2 SYGVKD. With 0 bases clipped from V and 6 bases from J, the junction kept 7 bases outside the gene matches. CDR3 length: 16 residues.

This chain joins TRBV14 and TRBJ2-3, with 7 bases fitting TRBD2. In germline, CDR1 is SGHDN, CDR2 FVKESK. With 4 bases clipped from V and 0 bases from J, the junction kept 7 bases outside the gene matches. The CDR3 is 16 residues long. The CDR3: CASSLGLAASTDTQYF. CDR3 bases: TGTGCCAGCAGCCTGGGGCTAGCGGCTAGCACAGATACGCAGTATTTT.

J is TRBJ2-7 and V is TRBV13, with TRBD1 identical over 11 bases. The J segment lost 3 bases and the V segment lost 4 bases, leaving 2 bases of the junction unmatched. The CDR3 has 14 amino acids. From germline, CDR1 is PRHDT and CDR2 FYEKMQ (reference sequence). CDR3 coding DNA: TGTGCCAGCAGCTCGGGACAGGGGGGCTACGAGCAGTACTTC. It is translated as CASSSGQGGYEQYF.

The V call is TRBV4-1, the J call TRBJ2-1; a weak D match, TRBD2 (6 bases). The CDR3 is 16 amino acids. Germline V gives CDR1 MGHRA, CDR2 YSYEKL. V was pared by 4 bases and J by 2 bases, with 15 bases between. CDR3 protein: CASSRHASGAYNEQFF. CDR3 bases: TGCGCCAGCAGCCGCCACGCTTCGGGAGCCTACAATGAGCAGTTCTTC.

The chain employs TRBV27 and TRBJ2-6; 8 nucleotides agree with TRBD1. Germline trimming cut 6 bases from V and 2 bases from J; bases unmatched to any gene: 9. Germline V gene data show CDR1 as MNHEY and CDR2 as SMNVEV (reference sequence). This CDR3 has 17 amino acids. In DNA, the CDR3 is TGTGCCAGCAGAGTTCAGGGGGCGATACCTGGGGCCAACGTCCTGACTTTC. Translation: CASRVQGAIPGANVLTF.

The chain links TRBV5-1 to TRBJ2-7, with D possibly TRBD1 on 6 matching bases. There are 14 residues in the CDR3. V lost 3 bases, J lost 4 bases, and 14 bases lay in between. Germline lookup yields CDR1 SGHRS and CDR2 YFSETQ. The CDR3 loop is CASSSTGIGYEQYF. CDR3 DNA sequence: TGCGCCAGCAGCTCCACAGGGATCGGGTACGAGCAGTACTTC.

DNA of the CDR3: TGTGCCATCTCTGCAGGGGTGAGCGAGAACTATGGCTACACCTTC. Residues: CAISAGVSENYGYTF. The chain employs TRBV10-3 and TRBJ1-2; tentatively, D is TRBD1 (6 bases). V gave up 8 bases and J gave up 2 bases, with 18 bases separating them. The V gene's germline CDR1 is ENHRY and CDR2 SYGVKD. This CDR3 spans 15 amino acids.

The chain uses TRBV6-1 and TRBJ1-2; 7 nucleotides align to TRBD1. This CDR3 contains 16 residues. Germline V gene sequence: CDR1 MNHNS, CDR2 SASEGT. J was trimmed by 3 bases and V by 2 bases; bases with no gene match: 9. Written as DNA, the CDR3 is TGTGCCAGCAGTGAAAACGAGGTAGGGGGCGACTATGGCTACACCTTC. This gives the protein CASSENEVGGDYGYTF.

This clone was observed a few times. V usage is TRBV28 and J usage is TRBJ2-3; D ambiguous. V lost 7 bases, J lost 0 bases, and 11 bases lay in between. The CDR3 is made up of 14 amino acids. From germline, CDR1 is MDHEN and CDR2 SYDVKM. The CDR3 DNA reads as TGTGCCAGCACCATCTCGCAGAGCACAGATACGCAGTATTTT. Its protein is CASTISQSTDTQYF.

This clone has a single count. The chain recombines TRBV5-4 with TRBJ2-5; TRBD1 agrees at 7 bases. The CDR3 length is 14 residues. Trimming at V came to 4 bases and at J to 5 bases, leaving 8 bases not matched to a gene. CDR1 is SGHNT and CDR2 is YYREEE in the germline V gene (reference sequence). The DNA of the CDR3 is TGTGCCAGCAGCCTCAACAGGGGCGGGGAGACCCAGTACTTC. It codes for CASSLNRGGETQYF.

This chain joins TRBV5-4 and TRBJ2-4, with D possibly being TRBD1 (6 bases). The CDR3 sequence is 13 residues long. The germline gives CDR1 SGHNT, CDR2 YYREEE (reference sequence). Trimming took off 5 bases at V and 7 bases at J, with 13 bases between the two ends. The CDR3 nucleotides read TGTGCCAGCAGTCCACAGGGATCGAACATTCAGTACTTC. Its protein product is CASSPQGSNIQYF.

The chain has TRBV10-2 and TRBJ1-5, with D unresolved. Trimming removed 2 bases from V and 10 bases from J, with 9 bases in between. The CDR3 is 12 amino acids. Per the germline V gene, CDR1 is WSHSY and CDR2 is SAAADI. Written as DNA, the CDR3 is TGCGCCAGCAGTGAGCAGGATAGACCCCAGCATTTT. Amino acid sequence: CASSEQDRPQHF.

The chain uses TRBV2 and TRBJ2-2; TRBD2 might be the D (5 bases). V lost 2 bases, J lost 9 bases, and 16 bases lay in between. This CDR3 has 15 residues. CDR1 SNHLY and CDR2 FYNNEI come from the germline V gene. The CDR3 loop reads CASSERSAGSRELFF. The CDR3 nucleotides are TGTGCCAGCAGTGAACGTTCCGCTGGGAGCCGGGAGCTGTTTTTT.

The V and J genes are TRBV27 and TRBJ2-5; a possible D gene is TRBD2 (7 bases). This CDR3 spans 15 amino acids. Trimming cost V 1 base and J 5 bases, with 14 bases left between them. CDR1 MNHEY and CDR2 SMNVEV come from the germline V gene (reference sequence). CDR3 bases: TGTGCCAGCAGTTTATTGGCGGGGGCCCTGGAGACCCAGTACTTC. It specifies CASSLLAGALETQYF.

This chain uses TRBV6-6 with TRBJ2-7; D unclear. Trimming took off 8 bases at V and 5 bases at J, with 10 bases between the two ends. Germline values: CDR1 MNHNY, CDR2 SVGAGI (reference sequence). This CDR3 is built from 11 residues. The CDR3 DNA reads TGTGCCAGCGGGCCCGATGACGAGCAGTACTTC. It yields the protein CASGPDDEQYF.

The V and J genes are TRBV2 and TRBJ2-1; D is undetermined. V was pared by 4 bases and J by 1 base, with 5 bases between. This CDR3 region has 13 residues. Germline values: CDR1 SNHLY, CDR2 FYNNEI. The CDR3 DNA reads TGTGCCAGCAGTGTAGAATCCTACAATGAGCAGTTCTTC. Amino acids: CASSVESYNEQFF.

This sequence joins TRBV4-1 and TRBJ2-7; TRBD1 matches at 9 bases. CDR1 is MGHRA, CDR2 YSYEKL, per germline. This CDR3 has 15 amino acids. The V gene end was trimmed by 1 base and the J gene end by 5 bases; junction bases not matched to a gene: 6. CDR3 sequence: CASSQVWTGEHEQYF. The CDR3 DNA sequence: TGCGCCAGCAGCCAAGTATGGACAGGGGAGCACGAGCAGTACTTC.

V usage is TRBV20-1 and J usage is TRBJ2-7; D remains unclear. The CDR3 length is 11 residues. Trimming stripped 6 bases from V and 6 bases from J, with 12 bases between. From germline, CDR1 is DFQATT and CDR2 SNEGSKA (reference sequence). CDR3 nucleotide sequence: TGCAGTGCGCTAAAGATATCCGAGCAGTACTTC. Its translation: CSALKISEQYF.

The chain couples TRBV30 to TRBJ2-7; TRBD2 matches at 11 bases. The CDR3 length is 16 residues. Germline V CDR1 and CDR2: GTSNPN, SVGIG (reference sequence). J was trimmed by 4 bases and V by 1 base; bases with no gene match: 9. This CDR3 reads CAWSANPGTSGYEQYF. The CDR3 nucleotides read TGTGCCTGGAGTGCAAATCCCGGGACTAGCGGATACGAGCAGTACTTC.

CDR3 in amino acids: CASTPGRGSRDTQYF. The CDR3 bases are TGTGCCAGCACGCCCGGCAGGGGTTCACGAGATACGCAGTATTTT. V gene TRBV9 combines with J gene TRBJ2-3; TRBD1 might be the D (6 bases). The CDR3 totals 15 residues. V was clipped by 6 bases and J by 5 bases, with 19 bases between them. Germline V gene lookup returns CDR1 SGDLS and CDR2 YYNGEE. The full variable domain, its missing parts supplied by reference TRBV9 and TRBJ2-3, is DSGVTQTPKHLITATGQRVTLRCSPRSGDLSVYWYQQSLDQGLQFLIQYYNGEERAKGNILERFSAQQFPDLHSELNLSSLELGDSALYFCASTPGRGSRDTQYFGPGTRLTVL.

This rearrangement joins TRBV9 to TRBJ2-2; 7 nucleotides agree with TRBD1. V shed 0 bases, J shed 1 base, and the junction held 6 bases outside the gene matches. CDR3 size: 17 residues. The germline gives CDR1 SGDLS, CDR2 YYNGEE. The CDR3 nucleotides are TGTGCCAGCAGCGTAGCGTCGACAGGGAAGAACACCGGGGAGCTGTTTTTT. It encodes CASSVASTGKNTGELFF.